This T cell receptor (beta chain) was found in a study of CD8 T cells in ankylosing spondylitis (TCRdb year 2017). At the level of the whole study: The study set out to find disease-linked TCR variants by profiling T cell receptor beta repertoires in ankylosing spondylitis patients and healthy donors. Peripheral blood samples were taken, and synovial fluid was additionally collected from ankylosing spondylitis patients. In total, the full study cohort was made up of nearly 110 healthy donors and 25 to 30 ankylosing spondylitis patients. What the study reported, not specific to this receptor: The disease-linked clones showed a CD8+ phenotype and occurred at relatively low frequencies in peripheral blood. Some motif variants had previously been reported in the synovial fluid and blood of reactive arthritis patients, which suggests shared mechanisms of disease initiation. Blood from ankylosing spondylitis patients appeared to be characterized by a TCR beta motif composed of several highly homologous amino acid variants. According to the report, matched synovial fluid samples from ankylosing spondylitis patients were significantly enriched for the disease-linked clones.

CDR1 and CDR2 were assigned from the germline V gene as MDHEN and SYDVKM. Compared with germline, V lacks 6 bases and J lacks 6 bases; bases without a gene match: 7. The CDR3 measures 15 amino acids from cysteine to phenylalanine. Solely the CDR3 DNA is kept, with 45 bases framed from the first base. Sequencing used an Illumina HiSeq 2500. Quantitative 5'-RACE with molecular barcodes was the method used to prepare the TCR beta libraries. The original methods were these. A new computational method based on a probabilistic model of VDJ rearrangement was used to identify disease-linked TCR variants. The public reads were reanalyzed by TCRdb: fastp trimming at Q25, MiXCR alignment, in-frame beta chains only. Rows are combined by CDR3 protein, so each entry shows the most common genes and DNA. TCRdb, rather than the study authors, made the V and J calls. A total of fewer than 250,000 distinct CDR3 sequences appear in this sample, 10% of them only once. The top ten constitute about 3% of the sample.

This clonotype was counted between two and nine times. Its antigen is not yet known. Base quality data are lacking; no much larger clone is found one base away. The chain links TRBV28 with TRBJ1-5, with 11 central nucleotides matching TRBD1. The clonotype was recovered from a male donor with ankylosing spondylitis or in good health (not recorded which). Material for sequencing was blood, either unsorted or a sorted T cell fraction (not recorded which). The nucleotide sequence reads TGTGCCAGCAGATCTGGACAGGGGGCTAGTCAGCCCCAGCATTTT. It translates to CASRSGQGASQPQHF.